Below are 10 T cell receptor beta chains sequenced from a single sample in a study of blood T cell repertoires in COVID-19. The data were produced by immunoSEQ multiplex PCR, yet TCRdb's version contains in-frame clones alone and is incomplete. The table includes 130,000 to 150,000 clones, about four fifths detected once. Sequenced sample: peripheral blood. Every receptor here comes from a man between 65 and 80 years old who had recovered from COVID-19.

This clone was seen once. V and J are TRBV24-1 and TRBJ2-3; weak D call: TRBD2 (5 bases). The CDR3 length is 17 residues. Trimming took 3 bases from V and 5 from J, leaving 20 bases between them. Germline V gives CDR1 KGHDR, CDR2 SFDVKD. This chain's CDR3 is CATSDRTPLPLGDTQYF. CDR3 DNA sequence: TGTGCCACCAGTGATCGGACTCCACTACCTTTAGGAGATACGCAGTATTTT.

Written as DNA, the CDR3 is TGTGCCAGCAGAGGGACTAGCGGGAGGTCGGAGACCCAGTACTTC. Translating it yields CASRGTSGRSETQYF. The chain is built from TRBV6-5 and TRBJ2-5; TRBD2 matches 15 bases. Trimming at V came to 6 bases and at J to 5 bases, leaving 4 bases not matched to a gene. This CDR3 has 15 residues. Germline CDR1 MNHEY, CDR2 SVGAGI.

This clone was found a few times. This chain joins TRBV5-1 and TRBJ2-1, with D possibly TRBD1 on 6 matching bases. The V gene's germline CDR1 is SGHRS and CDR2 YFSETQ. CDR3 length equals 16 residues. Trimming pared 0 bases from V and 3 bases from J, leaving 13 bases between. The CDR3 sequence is CASSLGLLQGYNEQFF. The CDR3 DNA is TGCGCCAGCAGCTTGGGGCTTTTACAGGGCTACAATGAGCAGTTCTTC.

The CDR3 DNA reads as TGCGCCAGCCCTAGACAGGCCTCTGGAAACACCATATATTTT. It yields the protein CASPRQASGNTIYF. The rearrangement joins TRBV5-1 to TRBJ1-3, with a possible D match to TRBD1 (6 bases). V was pared by 7 bases and J by 0 bases, with 11 bases between. The CDR3 runs 14 residues. Germline V gene data show CDR1 as SGHRS and CDR2 as YFSETQ.

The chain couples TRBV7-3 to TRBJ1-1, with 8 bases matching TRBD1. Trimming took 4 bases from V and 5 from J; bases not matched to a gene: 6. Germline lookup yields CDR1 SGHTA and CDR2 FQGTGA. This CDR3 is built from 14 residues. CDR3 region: CASSYTGGNTEAFF. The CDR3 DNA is TGTGCCAGCAGCTACACAGGGGGAAATACTGAAGCTTTCTTT. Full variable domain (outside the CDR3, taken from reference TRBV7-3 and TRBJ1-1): GAGVSQTPSNKVTEKGKYVELRCDPISGHTALYWYRQSLGQGPEFLIYFQGTGAADDSGLPNDRFFAVRPEGSVSTLKIQRTERGDSAVYLCASSYTGGNTEAFFGQGTRLTVV.

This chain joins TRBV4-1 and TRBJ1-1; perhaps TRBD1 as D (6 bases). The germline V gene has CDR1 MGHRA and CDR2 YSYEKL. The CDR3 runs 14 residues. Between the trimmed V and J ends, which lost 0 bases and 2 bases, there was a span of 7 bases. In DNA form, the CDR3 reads TGCGCCAGCAGCCAAGACAGGGGAAACACTGAAGCTTTCTTT. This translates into CASSQDRGNTEAFF.

CDR3 in amino acids: CASSKDRGRNGYTF. CDR3 DNA sequence: TGTGCCAGCAGCAAAGACAGGGGGCGGAATGGCTACACCTTC. The chain joins TRBV21-1 to TRBJ1-2; the D call TRBD1 from the table was never checked on the DNA. TRBV21-1 is labeled a pseudogene. This CDR3 contains 14 residues.

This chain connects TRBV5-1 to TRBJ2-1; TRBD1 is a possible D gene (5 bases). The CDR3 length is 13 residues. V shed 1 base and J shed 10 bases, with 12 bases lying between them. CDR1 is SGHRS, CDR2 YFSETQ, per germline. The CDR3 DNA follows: TGCGCCAGCAGCTTGCAGGGTGACAGCGAGCAGTTCTTC. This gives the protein CASSLQGDSEQFF.

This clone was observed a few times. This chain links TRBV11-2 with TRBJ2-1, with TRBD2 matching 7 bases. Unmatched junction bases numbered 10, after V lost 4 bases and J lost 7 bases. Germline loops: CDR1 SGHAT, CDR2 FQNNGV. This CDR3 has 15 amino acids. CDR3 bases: TGTGCCAGCAGCTCAGCGGGAATCCCTGGGAATGAGCAGTTCTTC. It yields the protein CASSSAGIPGNEQFF.

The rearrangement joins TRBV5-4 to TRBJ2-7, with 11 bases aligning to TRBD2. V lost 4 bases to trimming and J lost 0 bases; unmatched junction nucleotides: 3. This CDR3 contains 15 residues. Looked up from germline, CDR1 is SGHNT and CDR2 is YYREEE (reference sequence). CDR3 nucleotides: TGTGCCAGCAGCGATACTAGCGGGAGCTCCTACGAGCAGTACTTC. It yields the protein CASSDTSGSSYEQYF.